This T cell receptor beta chain was documented in a study of cytomegalovirus exposure and HLA in healthy donors. A multiplex PCR was run with 60 Vbeta primers and 13 Jbeta primers. This table comes from immunoSEQ multiplex PCR, and its TCRdb copy is limited to in-frame clones, with some not included. Its clone listing holds about 150,000 clones. Healthy bone marrow donors supplied every sample. The V gene's germline CDR1 is SGHDT and CDR2 YYEEEE. The CDR3 has 15 residues. The V and J ends lost 0 bases and 3 bases respectively, with 12 bases between them. The rearrangement joins TRBV5-6 to TRBJ1-2; D is undetermined. The sequenced material came from PBMCs. The TCR was taken from a woman between 45 and 65 years old in good health and CMV-seronegative. In nucleotides, the CDR3 is TGTGCCAGCAGCTTGGTTTCGGCGGACTACTATGGCTACACCTTC. Residues: CASSLVSADYYGYTF.